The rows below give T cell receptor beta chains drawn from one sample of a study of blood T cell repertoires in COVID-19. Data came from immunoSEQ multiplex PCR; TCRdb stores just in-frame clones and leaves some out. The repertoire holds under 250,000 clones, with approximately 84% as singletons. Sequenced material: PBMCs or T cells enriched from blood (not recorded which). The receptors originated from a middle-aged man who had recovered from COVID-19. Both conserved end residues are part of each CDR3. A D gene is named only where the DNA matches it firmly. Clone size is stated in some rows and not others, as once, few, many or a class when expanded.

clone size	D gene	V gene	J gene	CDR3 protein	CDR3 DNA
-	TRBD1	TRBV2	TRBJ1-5	CASSEGQGQQPQHF	TGTGCCAGCAGTGAAGGACAGGGCCAACAGCCCCAGCATTTT
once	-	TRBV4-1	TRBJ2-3	CASSPLAGGTDTQYF	TGCGCCAGCAGCCCTCTCGCAGGAGGTACAGATACGCAGTATTTT
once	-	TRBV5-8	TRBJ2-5	CASSLLVGLPETQYF	TGTGCCAGCAGCTTGTTAGTTGGACTCCCAGAGACCCAGTACTTC
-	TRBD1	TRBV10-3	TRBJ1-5	CAISETGAGNQPQHF	TGTGCCATCAGTGAGACAGGGGCTGGCAATCAGCCCCAGCATTTT
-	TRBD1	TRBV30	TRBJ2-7	CAWSATGAKEQYF	TGTGCCTGGAGTGCAACAGGGGCCAAGGAGCAGTACTTC
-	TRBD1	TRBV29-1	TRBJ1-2	CSVEEGQLFNYGYTF	TGCAGCGTTGAAGAGGGACAGCTGTTTAACTATGGCTACACCTTC
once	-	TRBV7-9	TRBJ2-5	CASSPGYQETQYF	TGTGCCAGCAGCCCGGGGTACCAAGAGACCCAGTACTTC
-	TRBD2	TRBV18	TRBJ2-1	CASSPPQGSGRAQSYNEQFF	TGTGCCAGCTCACCCCCCCAGGGTAGCGGGAGGGCCCAGTCCTACAATGAGCAGTTCTTC
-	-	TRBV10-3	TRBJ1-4	CAISEKRWTGSNEKLFF	TGTGCCATCAGTGAGAAGCGGTGGACGGGCAGTAATGAAAAACTGTTTTTT
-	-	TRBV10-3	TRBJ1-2	CAISGDSDYGYTF	TGTGCCATCAGTGGAGACAGTGACTATGGCTACACCTTC
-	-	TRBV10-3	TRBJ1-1	CAIRNTGTKDTEAFF	TGTGCCATCAGGAACACAGGGACCAAAGACACTGAAGCTTTCTTT
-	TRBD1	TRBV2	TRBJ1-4	CASRQGLNEKLFF	TGTGCCAGCAGACAGGGGTTGAATGAAAAACTGTTTTTT
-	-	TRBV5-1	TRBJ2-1	CASSLGGRTYNEQFF	TGCGCCAGCAGCTTGGGTGGGAGGACCTACAATGAGCAGTTCTTC
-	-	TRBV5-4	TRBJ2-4	CASSLDRAFGNLAKNIQYF	TGTGCCAGCAGTCTCGATAGAGCATTTGGTAATTTGGCCAAAAACATTCAGTACTTC
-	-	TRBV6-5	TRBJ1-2	CASSYLLGANYGYTF	TGTGCCAGCAGTTACCTTCTGGGAGCTAACTATGGCTACACCTTC
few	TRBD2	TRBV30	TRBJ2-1	CAWTSGYNEQFF	TGTGCCTGGACTAGCGGTTACAATGAGCAGTTCTTC
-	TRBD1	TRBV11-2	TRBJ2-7	CASSLAGTVNEQYF	TGTGCCAGCAGCTTAGCAGGGACAGTCAACGAGCAGTACTTC
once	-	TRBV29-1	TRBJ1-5	CSVILQGNSNQPQHF	TGCAGCGTGATACTACAGGGAAATAGCAATCAGCCCCAGCATTTT
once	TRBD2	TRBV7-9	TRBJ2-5	CASSFSPAGGVETQYF	TGTGCCAGCAGCTTTTCCCCCGCGGGGGGGGTGGAGACCCAGTACTTC
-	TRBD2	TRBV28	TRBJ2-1	CASSRPGWLAGGTSSYNEQFF	TGTGCCAGCAGTCGGCCCGGGTGGCTAGCGGGGGGAACCAGCTCCTACAATGAGCAGTTCTTC
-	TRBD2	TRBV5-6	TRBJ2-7	CASSQLGLAGVEQYF	TGTGCCAGCAGCCAATTAGGACTAGCGGGAGTCGAGCAGTACTTC
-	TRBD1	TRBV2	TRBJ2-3	CASSFGQVSTDTQYF	TGTGCCAGCAGTTTCGGACAGGTCAGCACAGATACGCAGTATTTT
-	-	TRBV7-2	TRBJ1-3	CASSPLREASGNTIYF	TGTGCCAGCAGCCCTCTTAGAGAGGCGTCTGGAAACACCATATATTTT
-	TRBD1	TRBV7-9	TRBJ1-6	CASSSRQGPNSPLHF	TGTGCCAGCAGCTCAAGACAGGGCCCTAATTCACCCCTCCACTTT
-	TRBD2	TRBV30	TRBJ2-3	CAWSSVGTSGGSDTQYF	TGTGCCTGGAGTTCCGTCGGGACTAGCGGGGGATCAGATACGCAGTATTTT
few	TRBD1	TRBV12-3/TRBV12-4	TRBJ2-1	CASSLTGSEQFF	TGTGCCAGCAGTTTGACAGGGAGTGAGCAGTTCTTC
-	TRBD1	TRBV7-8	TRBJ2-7	CASSLGDRYEQYF	TGTGCCAGCAGCTTAGGGGACAGGTACGAGCAGTACTTC
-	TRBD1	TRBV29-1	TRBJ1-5	CSETGTGVQPQHF	TGCAGCGAGACCGGGACAGGGGTTCAGCCCCAGCATTTT
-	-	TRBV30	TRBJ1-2	CAWKKEEGYTF	TGTGCCTGGAAGAAGGAGGAGGGCTACACCTTC
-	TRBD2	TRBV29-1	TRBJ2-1	CSVERTRQFF	TGCAGCGTTGAACGGACTAGACAGTTCTTC
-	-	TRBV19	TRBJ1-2	CASSIRPRDNYGYTF	TGTGCCAGTAGTATACGGCCTCGGGATAACTATGGCTACACCTTC
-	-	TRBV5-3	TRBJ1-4	CARSRQEGLFF	TGTGCCAGAAGCCGCCAGGAAGGACTGTTTTTT
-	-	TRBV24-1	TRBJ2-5	CATSDLSGIQETQYF	TGTGCCACCAGTGATCTATCGGGGATTCAAGAGACCCAGTACTTC
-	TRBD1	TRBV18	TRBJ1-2	CASSGQGYGYTF	TGTGCCAGCTCCGGACAGGGTTATGGCTACACCTTC
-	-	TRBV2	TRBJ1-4	CASSSSAGTNEKLFF	TGTGCCAGCAGTAGCTCCGCGGGAACTAATGAAAAACTGTTTTTT
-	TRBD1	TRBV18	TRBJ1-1	CASSPGTVGAAAFF	TGTGCCAGCTCACCCGGGACAGTGGGGGCTGCAGCTTTCTTT
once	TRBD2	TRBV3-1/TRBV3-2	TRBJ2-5	CASRLAGGYQETQYF	TGTGCCAGCCGATTAGCGGGGGGCTACCAAGAGACCCAGTACTTC
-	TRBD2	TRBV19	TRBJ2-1	CASRMTSGGASYNEQFF	TGTGCCAGTAGGATGACTAGCGGGGGGGCCTCCTACAATGAGCAGTTCTTC
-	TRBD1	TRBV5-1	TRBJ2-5	CAQVTGDISETQYF	TGCGCCCAGGTCACAGGGGACATTTCCGAGACCCAGTACTTC
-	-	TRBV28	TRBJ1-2	CASSFGRGGYTF	TGTGCCAGCAGTTTTGGGAGAGGTGGCTACACCTTC